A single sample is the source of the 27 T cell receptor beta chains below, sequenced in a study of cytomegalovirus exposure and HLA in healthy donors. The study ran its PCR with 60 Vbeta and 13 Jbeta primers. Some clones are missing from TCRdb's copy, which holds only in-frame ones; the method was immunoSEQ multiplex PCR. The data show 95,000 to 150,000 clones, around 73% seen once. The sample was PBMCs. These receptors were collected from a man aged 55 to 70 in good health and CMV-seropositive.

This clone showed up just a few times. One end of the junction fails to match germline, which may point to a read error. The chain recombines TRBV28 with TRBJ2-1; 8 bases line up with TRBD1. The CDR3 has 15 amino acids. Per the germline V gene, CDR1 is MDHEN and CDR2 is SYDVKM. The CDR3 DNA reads TGTGCCAGCAGTTTGGGACAGGACTCCCACAATGAGCAGTTCTTC. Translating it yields CASSLGQDSHNEQFF.

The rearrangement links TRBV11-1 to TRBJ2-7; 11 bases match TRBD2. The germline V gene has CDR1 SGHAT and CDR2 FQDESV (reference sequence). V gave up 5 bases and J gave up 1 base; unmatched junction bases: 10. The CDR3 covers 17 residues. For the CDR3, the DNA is TGTGCCAGCAGCCCCCTAGCGGGGGGCTCCCTTTCCTACGAGCAGTACTTC. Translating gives CASSPLAGGSLSYEQYF.

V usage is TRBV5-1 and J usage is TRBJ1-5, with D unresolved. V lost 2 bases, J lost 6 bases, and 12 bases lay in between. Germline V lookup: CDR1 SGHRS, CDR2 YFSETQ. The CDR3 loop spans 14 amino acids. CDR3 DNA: TGCGCCAGCAGCTTTGGCGGAATGGGTCAGCCCCAGCATTTT. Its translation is CASSFGGMGQPQHF.

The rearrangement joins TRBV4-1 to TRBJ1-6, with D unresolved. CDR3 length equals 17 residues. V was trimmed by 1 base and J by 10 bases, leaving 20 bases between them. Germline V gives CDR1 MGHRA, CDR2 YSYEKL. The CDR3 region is CASSQVPSLTVQSPLHF. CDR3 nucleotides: TGCGCCAGCAGCCAAGTCCCTTCTTTGACTGTTCAATCACCCCTCCACTTT.

The DNA of the CDR3 is TGTGCCAGCTCACCATTCACTAACACAGATACGCAGTATTTT. Protein: CASSPFTNTDTQYF. The genes are TRBV18 and TRBJ2-3; D is undetermined. Trimming stripped 2 bases from V and 2 bases from J, with 8 bases between. The germline V gene has CDR1 KGHSH and CDR2 LQKENI. CDR3 length: 14 residues.

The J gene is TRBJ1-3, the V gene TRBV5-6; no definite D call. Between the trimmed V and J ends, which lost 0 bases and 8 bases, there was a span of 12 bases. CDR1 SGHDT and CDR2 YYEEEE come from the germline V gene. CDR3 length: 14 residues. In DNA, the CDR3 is TGTGCCAGCAGCTTGGGGGTGAGGCCGGACACCATATATTTT. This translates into CASSLGVRPDTIYF.

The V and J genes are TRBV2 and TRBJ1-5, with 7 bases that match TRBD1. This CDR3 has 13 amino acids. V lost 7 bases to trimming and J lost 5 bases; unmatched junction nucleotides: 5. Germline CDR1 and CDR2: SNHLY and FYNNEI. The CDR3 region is CASKGQLDQPQHF. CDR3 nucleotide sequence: TGTGCCAGCAAGGGACAGCTAGATCAGCCCCAGCATTTT.

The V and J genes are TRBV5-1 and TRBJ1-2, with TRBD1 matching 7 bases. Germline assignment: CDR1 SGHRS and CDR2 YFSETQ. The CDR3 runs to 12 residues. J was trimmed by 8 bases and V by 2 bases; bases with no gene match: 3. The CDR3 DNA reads TGCGCCAGCAGCTTACAGGGGAGAGGCTACACCTTC. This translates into CASSLQGRGYTF.

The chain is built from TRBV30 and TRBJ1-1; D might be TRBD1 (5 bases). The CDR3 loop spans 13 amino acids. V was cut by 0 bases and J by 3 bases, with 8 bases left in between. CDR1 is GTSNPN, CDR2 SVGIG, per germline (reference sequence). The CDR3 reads CAWSVGDYTEAFF. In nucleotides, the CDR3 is TGTGCCTGGAGTGTTGGGGACTACACTGAAGCTTTCTTT.

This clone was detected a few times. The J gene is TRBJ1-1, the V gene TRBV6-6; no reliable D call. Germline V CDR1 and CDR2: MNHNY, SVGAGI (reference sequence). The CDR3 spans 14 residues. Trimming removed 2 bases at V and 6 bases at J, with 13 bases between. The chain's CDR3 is CASSYPMTGAEAFF. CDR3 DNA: TGTGCCAGCAGTTACCCCATGACGGGAGCTGAAGCTTTCTTT.

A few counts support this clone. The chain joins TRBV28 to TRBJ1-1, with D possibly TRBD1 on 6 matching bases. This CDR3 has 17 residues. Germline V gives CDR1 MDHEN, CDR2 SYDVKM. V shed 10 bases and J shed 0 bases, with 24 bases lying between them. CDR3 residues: CATWGPTGTILNTEAFF. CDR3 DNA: TGTGCCACCTGGGGCCCAACAGGGACTATTTTGAACACTGAAGCTTTCTTT.

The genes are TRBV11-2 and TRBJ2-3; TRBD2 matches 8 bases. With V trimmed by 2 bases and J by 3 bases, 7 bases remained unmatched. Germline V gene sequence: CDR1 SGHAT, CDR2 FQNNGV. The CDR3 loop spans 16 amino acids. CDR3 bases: TGTGCCAGCAGCTTATGGTCGGGGGGGCCGACAGATACGCAGTATTTT. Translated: CASSLWSGGPTDTQYF. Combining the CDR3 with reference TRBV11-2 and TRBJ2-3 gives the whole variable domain EAGVAQSPRYKIIEKRQSVAFWCNPISGHATLYWYQQILGQGPKLLIQFQNNGVVDDSQLPKDRFSAERLKGVDSTLKIQPAKLEDSAVYLCASSLWSGGPTDTQYFGPGTRLTVL.

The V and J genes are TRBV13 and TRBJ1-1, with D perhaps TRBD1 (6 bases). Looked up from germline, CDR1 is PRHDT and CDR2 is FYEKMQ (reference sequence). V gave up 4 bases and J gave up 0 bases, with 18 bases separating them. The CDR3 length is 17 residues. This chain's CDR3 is CASSSLRQEFMNTEAFF. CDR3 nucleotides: TGTGCCAGCAGCTCCTTGCGACAGGAATTCATGAACACTGAAGCTTTCTTT.

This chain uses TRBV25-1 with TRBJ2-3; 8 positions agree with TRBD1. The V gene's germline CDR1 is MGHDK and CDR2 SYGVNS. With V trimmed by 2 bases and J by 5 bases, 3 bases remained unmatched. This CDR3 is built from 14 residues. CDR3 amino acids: CASSELGTGDTQYF. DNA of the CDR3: TGTGCCAGCAGTGAACTCGGGACAGGAGATACGCAGTATTTT.

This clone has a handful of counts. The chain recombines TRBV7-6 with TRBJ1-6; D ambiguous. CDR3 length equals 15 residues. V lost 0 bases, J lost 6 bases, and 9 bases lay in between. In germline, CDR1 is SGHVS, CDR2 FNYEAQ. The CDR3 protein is CASSLAVGANSPLHF. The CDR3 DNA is TGTGCCAGCAGCTTAGCGGTCGGAGCTAATTCACCCCTCCACTTT.

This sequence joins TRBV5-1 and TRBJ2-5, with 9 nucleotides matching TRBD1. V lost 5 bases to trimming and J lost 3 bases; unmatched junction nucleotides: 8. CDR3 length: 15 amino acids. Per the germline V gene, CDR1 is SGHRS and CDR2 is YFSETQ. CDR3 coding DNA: TGCGCCAGCAGTTTACAGGGGGCGGTCGAAGAGACCCAGTACTTC. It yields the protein CASSLQGAVEETQYF.

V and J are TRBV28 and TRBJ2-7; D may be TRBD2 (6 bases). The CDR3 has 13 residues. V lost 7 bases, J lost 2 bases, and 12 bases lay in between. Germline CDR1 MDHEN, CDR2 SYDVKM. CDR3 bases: TGTGCCAGCAACCGGGACTGGGCCTACGAGCAGTACTTC. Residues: CASNRDWAYEQYF.

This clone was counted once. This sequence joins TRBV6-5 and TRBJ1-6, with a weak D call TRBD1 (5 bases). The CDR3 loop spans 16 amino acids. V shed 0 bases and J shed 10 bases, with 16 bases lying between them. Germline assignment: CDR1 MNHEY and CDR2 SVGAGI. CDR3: CASSYSGGLGGSPLHF. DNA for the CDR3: TGTGCCAGCAGTTACTCGGGGGGGTTGGGGGGGTCACCCCTCCACTTT.

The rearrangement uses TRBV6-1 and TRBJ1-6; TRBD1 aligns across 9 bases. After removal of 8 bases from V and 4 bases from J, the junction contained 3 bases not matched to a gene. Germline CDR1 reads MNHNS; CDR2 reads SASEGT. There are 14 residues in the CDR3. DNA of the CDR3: TGTGCCAGCGGACAGGGGAATTATAATTCACCCCTCCACTTT. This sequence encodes CASGQGNYNSPLHF.

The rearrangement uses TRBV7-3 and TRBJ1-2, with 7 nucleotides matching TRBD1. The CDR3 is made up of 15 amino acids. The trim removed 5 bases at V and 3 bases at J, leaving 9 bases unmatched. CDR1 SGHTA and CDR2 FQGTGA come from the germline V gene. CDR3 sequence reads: CASSPSAGTDYGYTF. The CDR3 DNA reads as TGTGCCAGCAGCCCATCGGCCGGGACAGACTATGGCTACACCTTC.

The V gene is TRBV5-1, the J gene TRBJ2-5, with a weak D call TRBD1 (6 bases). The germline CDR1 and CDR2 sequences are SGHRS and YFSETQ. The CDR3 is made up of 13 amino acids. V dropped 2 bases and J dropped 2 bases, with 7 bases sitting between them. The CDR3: CASSFGQQETQYF. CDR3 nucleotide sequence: TGCGCCAGCAGCTTCGGACAGCAAGAGACCCAGTACTTC.

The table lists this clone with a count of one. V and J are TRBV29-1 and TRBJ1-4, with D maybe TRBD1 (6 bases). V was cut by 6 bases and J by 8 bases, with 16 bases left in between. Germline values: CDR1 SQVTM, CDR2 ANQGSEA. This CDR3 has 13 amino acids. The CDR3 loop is CSVQTGTGEKLFF. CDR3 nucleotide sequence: TGCAGCGTCCAAACAGGGACGGGCGAAAAACTGTTTTTT.

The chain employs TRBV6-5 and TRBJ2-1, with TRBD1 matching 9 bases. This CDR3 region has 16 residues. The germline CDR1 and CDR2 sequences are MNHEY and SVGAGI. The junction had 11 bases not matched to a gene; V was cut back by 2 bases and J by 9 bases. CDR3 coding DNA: TGTGCCAGCAGTTACGACGGGACAGGGTGGGTTAGTGAGCAGTTCTTC. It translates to CASSYDGTGWVSEQFF.

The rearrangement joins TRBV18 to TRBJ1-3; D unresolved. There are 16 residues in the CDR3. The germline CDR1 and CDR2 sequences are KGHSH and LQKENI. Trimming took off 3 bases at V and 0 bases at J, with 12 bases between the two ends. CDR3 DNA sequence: TGTGCCAGCTCACCGGCAACAGCTTACTCTGGAAACACCATATATTTT. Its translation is CASSPATAYSGNTIYF.

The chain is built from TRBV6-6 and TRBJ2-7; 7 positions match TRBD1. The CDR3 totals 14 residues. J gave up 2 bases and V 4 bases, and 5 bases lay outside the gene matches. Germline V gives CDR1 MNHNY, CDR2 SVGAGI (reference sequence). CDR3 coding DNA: TGTGCCAGCAGTTCCCCCCAGGGGGCCTACGAGCAGTACTTC. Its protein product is CASSSPQGAYEQYF.

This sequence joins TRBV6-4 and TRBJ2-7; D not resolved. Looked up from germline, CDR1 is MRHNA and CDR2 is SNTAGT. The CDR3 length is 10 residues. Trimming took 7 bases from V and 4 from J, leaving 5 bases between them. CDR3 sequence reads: CASTGYEQYF. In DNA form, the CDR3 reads TGTGCCAGCACCGGGTACGAGCAGTACTTC.

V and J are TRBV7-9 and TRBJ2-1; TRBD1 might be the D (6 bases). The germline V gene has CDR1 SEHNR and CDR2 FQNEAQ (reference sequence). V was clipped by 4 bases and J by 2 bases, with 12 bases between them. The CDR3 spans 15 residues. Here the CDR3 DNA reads TGTGCCAGCAGCTCAGATGGGACACCCTACAATGAGCAGTTCTTC. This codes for CASSSDGTPYNEQFF.